A selection of T cell receptor beta chains follows, all from one sample in a study of T cell changes during pregnancy in multiple sclerosis. Here immunoSEQ multiplex PCR was the method, and the copy in TCRdb shows in-frame clones only, minus some. In the table there are tens of thousands of clones, around 92% of which are singletons. Material: peripheral blood, obtained in the third trimester of pregnancy. The receptors derive from a female donor in good health, enrolled as a control in a pregnancy study. Both conserved end residues are part of each CDR3. D genes are given only for firm matches. The size of a clone is reported for some rows only, either as once, few or many, or as a class for expanded clones.

cdr3_aa,cdr3_nt,v_call,clone_size,cdr3_length,j_call,d_call
CASSPNGGTESGYTF,TGTGCCAGCAGTCCAAATGGGGGGACAGAGAGTGGCTACACCTTC,TRBV2,.,15,TRBJ1-2,TRBD1
CASSSWTLNYGYTF,TGTGCCAGCAGCTCGTGGACACTTAACTATGGCTACACCTTC,TRBV5-5,.,14,TRBJ1-2,.
CASSTPAARTDTQYF,TGTGCCAGCAGTACCCCGGCCGCCAGGACAGATACGCAGTATTTT,TRBV28,.,15,TRBJ2-3,.
CASSWGQGRAYEQYF,TGCGCCAGCAGCTGGGGACAGGGAAGGGCCTACGAGCAGTACTTC,TRBV5-1,.,15,TRBJ2-7,TRBD1
CAWSRTAEAFF,TGTGCCTGGAGCAGGACAGCTGAAGCTTTCTTT,TRBV30,.,11,TRBJ1-1,.
CASSQDSGGNQPQHF,TGCGCCAGCAGCCAAGATTCAGGGGGCAATCAGCCCCAGCATTTT,TRBV4-1,.,15,TRBJ1-5,.
CASSLGGQGQEKLFF,TGTGCCAGCAGTTTAGGTGGACAGGGGCAAGAAAAACTGTTTTTT,TRBV27,.,15,TRBJ1-4,TRBD1
CASSLGTAFNTGELFF,TGTGCCAGCAGCTTAGGGACAGCTTTTAACACCGGGGAGCTGTTTTTT,TRBV11-2,.,16,TRBJ2-2,.
CASSPRSDEQYF,TGTGCCAGCAGTCCACGGAGCGACGAGCAGTACTTC,TRBV6-6,.,12,TRBJ2-7,.
CASSPVTGGEDTQYF,TGTGCCAGCTCACCCGTGACAGGGGGTGAAGATACGCAGTATTTT,TRBV18,.,15,TRBJ2-3,TRBD1
CSAPQVPEAFF,TGCAGTGCTCCCCAGGTCCCTGAAGCTTTCTTT,TRBV20-1,.,11,TRBJ1-1,.
CSVETGFYFLGKNIQYF,TGCAGCGTTGAGACAGGTTTTTATTTTTTAGGCAAAAACATTCAGTACTTC,TRBV29-1,.,17,TRBJ2-4,.
CASSQENFFGSQPQHF,TGCGCCAGCAGCCAAGAAAACTTTTTTGGTAGCCAGCCCCAGCATTTT,TRBV4-1,.,16,TRBJ1-5,.
CASSLSFDREYNEQFF,TGTGCCAGCAGTTTAAGCTTCGACCGGGAGTACAATGAGCAGTTCTTC,TRBV27,.,16,TRBJ2-1,.
CASSLVGQTNEAFF,TGTGCCAGCAGCTTGGTGGGACAGACCAATGAAGCTTTCTTT,TRBV5-4,.,14,TRBJ1-1,TRBD1
CASSENRNYGYTF,TGTGCCAGCAGCGAAAACAGGAACTATGGCTACACCTTC,TRBV9,.,13,TRBJ1-2,.
CASSQGRETEAFF,TGTGCCAGCAGCCAAGGACGGGAGACTGAAGCTTTCTTT,TRBV5-6,.,13,TRBJ1-1,.
CASSPRLAGIDTQYF,TGTGCCAGCAGCCCCAGACTAGCGGGGATAGATACGCAGTATTTT,TRBV11-3,.,15,TRBJ2-3,TRBD2
CASSPWTGPEAFF,TGTGCCAGCAGCCCCTGGACTGGGCCTGAAGCTTTCTTT,TRBV11-2,once,13,TRBJ1-1,.
CASSLDGGYGYTF,TGTGCCAGCAGCTTAGACGGTGGCTATGGCTACACCTTC,TRBV7-9,.,13,TRBJ1-2,.
CANRDSYGYTF,TGTGCCAACAGAGACAGCTATGGCTACACCTTC,TRBV2,.,11,TRBJ1-2,.
CASSLSDSEAFF,TGTGCCAGCAGCTTATCGGACAGTGAAGCTTTCTTT,TRBV7-9,.,12,TRBJ1-1,.
CASSPGQGWYGYTF,TGTGCCAGCAGCCCGGGACAGGGTTGGTATGGCTACACCTTC,TRBV7-9,.,14,TRBJ1-2,TRBD1
CAWSRSGNSYEQYF,TGTGCCTGGTCCCGTAGCGGGAACTCCTACGAGCAGTACTTC,TRBV30,.,14,TRBJ2-7,TRBD2